This is a list of T cell receptor beta chains from one sample in a study of blood T cell repertoires in COVID-19. Sequencing was performed with immunoSEQ multiplex PCR; in TCRdb, only in-frame clones are kept and a portion is missing. This sample has under 250,000 clones, with roughly four fifths found just once. Sequenced material: peripheral blood. The receptors shown here come from a woman aged 40 to 50 with acute or convalescent COVID-19. Each CDR3 is given with its conserved first and last residue. D genes are given only for firm matches. The size entry is marked missing in some rows and otherwise reads once, few, many or a size class.

clone size,J gene,D gene,V gene,CDR3 DNA,CDR3 protein
.,TRBJ2-7,TRBD1,TRBV12-3/TRBV12-4,TGTGCCAGTGCCGGGACAGGGTCCTACGAGCAGTACTTC,CASAGTGSYEQYF
.,TRBJ1-5,.,TRBV7-6,TGTGCCAGCAGCTTAGGAGGACTGACCAATCAGCCCCAGCATTTT,CASSLGGLTNQPQHF
.,TRBJ2-3,.,TRBV30,TGTGCCTGGAGTGTACGTCCCCTTGGCGGGCAGTATTTT,CAWSVRPLGGQYF
.,TRBJ2-2,.,TRBV6-1,TGTGCCAGCAGTGAATGGCAGGGGTCCGGGGAGCTGTTTTTT,CASSEWQGSGELFF
once,TRBJ2-2,.,TRBV29-1,TGCAGCGTTGTAAGGAGTCACACCGGGGAGCTGTTTTTT,CSVVRSHTGELFF
.,TRBJ2-7,TRBD1,TRBV27,TGTGCCAGCAGTCCCCGACAGGGGGTCGGATACGAGCAGTACTTC,CASSPRQGVGYEQYF
.,TRBJ1-2,TRBD1,TRBV5-5,TGTGCCAGCAGCTGGGGGACAGAACGTGGCTACACCTTC,CASSWGTERGYTF
.,TRBJ2-7,.,TRBV29-1,TGCAGCGCCGGGACTGCTTCCTACGAGCAGTACTTC,CSAGTASYEQYF
.,TRBJ1-6,TRBD1,TRBV20-1,TGCAGTGCTAGTGACTCGCGACAGGGGGGTAATTCACCCCTCCACTTT,CSASDSRQGGNSPLHF
once,TRBJ2-5,TRBD2,TRBV2,TGTGCCAGGACGAGGACTAGCGGGGATCAAGAGACCCAGTACTTC,CARTRTSGDQETQYF
.,TRBJ1-4,TRBD1,TRBV19,TGTGCCAGTAGTACCGGGACAGCCGATGAAAAACTGTTTTTT,CASSTGTADEKLFF
few,TRBJ2-7,TRBD2,TRBV2,TGTGCCAGCAACGGACTAGCGGGAGTCGAGCAGTACTTC,CASNGLAGVEQYF
.,TRBJ2-7,.,TRBV5-1,TGCGCCAGCAGCTATGCCTCCGGGAGTAAGTACGAGCAGTACTTC,CASSYASGSKYEQYF
.,TRBJ1-2,.,TRBV6-2/TRBV6-3,TGTGCCAGCAGTTACGGTATCAGGGATGGCTACACCTTC,CASSYGIRDGYTF
once,TRBJ2-3,.,TRBV4-1,TGCGCCAGCAGCCAAGCAGGAACCGCGGGTACGCAGTATTTT,CASSQAGTAGTQYF
.,TRBJ2-1,.,TRBV30,TGTGCCTGCCCAACCAAAGGGCCGGGAAACAATGAGCAGTTCTTC,CACPTKGPGNNEQFF
.,TRBJ2-3,.,TRBV19,TGTGCCAGTAGCCCCCCCTCAGATACGCAGTATTTT,CASSPPSDTQYF
.,TRBJ2-7,TRBD2,TRBV2,TGTGCCAGCAGTGAGGGACTAGCGGGGGGGCGCTACGAGCAGTACTTC,CASSEGLAGGRYEQYF
.,TRBJ2-1,TRBD1,TRBV19,TGTGCCAGTAGTGTCGGGACAGTGAGGTATGAGCAGTTCTTC,CASSVGTVRYEQFF
.,TRBJ2-1,TRBD2,TRBV11-2,TGTGCCAGCAGCCTACGACTAGCGGGGGGGACCTACAATGAGCAGTTCTTC,CASSLRLAGGTYNEQFF
.,TRBJ2-2,TRBD2,TRBV3-1/TRBV3-2,TGTGCCAGCAGCCAAGAGGGACTAGCGCTTGCTCCCACCGGGGAGCTGTTTTTT,CASSQEGLALAPTGELFF
.,TRBJ2-3,TRBD2,TRBV2,TGTGCCAGCAGACTAGCGGGAGGCAGGGATACGCAGTATTTT,CASRLAGGRDTQYF
.,TRBJ2-1,TRBD2,TRBV29-1,TGCAGCGGCGGACTAGCGGGAGGGCATGAGCAGTTCTTC,CSGGLAGGHEQFF
.,TRBJ2-2,.,TRBV21-1,TGTGCCAGCAGCACAACTAGCGGGGGGGCTGCCGGGGAGCTGTTTTTT,CASSTTSGGAAGELFF
.,TRBJ1-1,.,TRBV5-1,TGCGCCAGCAGCTTGACGAGTGGACTTCTCACTGAAGCTTTCTTT,CASSLTSGLLTEAFF
.,TRBJ1-2,.,TRBV3-1/TRBV3-2,TGTGCCAGCAGCCACCCGACAGACAACTATGGCTACACCTTC,CASSHPTDNYGYTF
.,TRBJ2-1,.,TRBV4-1,TGCGCCAGCAGCCAATTACCAGGGAACAATGAGCAGTTCTTC,CASSQLPGNNEQFF
.,TRBJ1-1,.,TRBV6-5,TGTGCCAGCAGCCAGCAGGGGAACACTGAAGCTTTCTTT,CASSQQGNTEAFF
.,TRBJ1-2,TRBD1,TRBV9,TGTGCCAGCAGAGCCGGGACAAGGGGGCATGGCTACACCTTC,CASRAGTRGHGYTF
once,TRBJ1-2,.,TRBV12-3/TRBV12-4,TGTGCCAGCAGTCCTACAGGGAACTATGGCTACACCTTC,CASSPTGNYGYTF
few,TRBJ1-3,.,TRBV19,TGTGCCAGTAGTATAAAAGGGGCGGCCACCATATATTTT,CASSIKGAATIYF
.,TRBJ1-2,.,TRBV3-1/TRBV3-2,TGTGCCAGCAGCCAAGATCCATTGGAGAACCAGAATGGCTACACCTTC,CASSQDPLENQNGYTF
once,TRBJ2-3,.,TRBV3-1/TRBV3-2,TGTGCCAGCAGCCCCCGGACTCTAACCGAATACACAGATACGCAGTATTTT,CASSPRTLTEYTDTQYF
.,TRBJ1-2,.,TRBV10-3,TGTGCCATCAGTGGACAGGAGTACAGCCCCTATGGCTACACCTTC,CAISGQEYSPYGYTF
.,TRBJ1-5,.,TRBV18,TGTGCCAGCTCATCGGGGGGCGAAAGCAATCAGCCCCAGCATTTT,CASSSGGESNQPQHF
.,TRBJ2-2,.,TRBV27,TGTGCCAGCAGTTCCTCCCCCCCCGGGGAGCTGTTTTTT,CASSSSPPGELFF
.,TRBJ2-1,TRBD2,TRBV9,TGTGCCAGCACTACCGGCGGGAGGGCCTCCTCTGTGAATGAGCAGTTCTTC,CASTTGGRASSVNEQFF
.,TRBJ2-3,.,TRBV27,TGTGCCAGCCATAGCCCGGGACTCTACACAGATACGCAGTATTTT,CASHSPGLYTDTQYF
.,TRBJ2-3,.,TRBV27,TGTGCCAGCGGGTGGAGGACAGATACGCAGTATTTT,CASGWRTDTQYF
once,TRBJ2-5,.,TRBV6-5,TGTGCCAGCAGTTATAGCGCGTACCAAGAGACCCAGTACTTC,CASSYSAYQETQYF
.,TRBJ2-7,TRBD1,TRBV5-8,TGTGCCAGCAGCTTGGGGACAGGGGGTTTATACGAGCAGTACTTC,CASSLGTGGLYEQYF
.,TRBJ1-2,.,TRBV1,TGCACCAGCAGCCATGGGCAGGGGGGCAGAAAGGGCTACACCTTC,CTSSHGQGGRKGYTF
.,TRBJ2-2,TRBD2,TRBV3-1/TRBV3-2,TGTGCCAGCAGCCAAGTAACCATCCCTGCGGGGGGCCCCACCGGGGAGCTGTTTTTT,CASSQVTIPAGGPTGELFF
.,TRBJ2-1,TRBD2,TRBV27,TGTGCCAGCAGTTTAATAGCGGGGGGTCCTGGTCGCAATGAGCAGTTCTTC,CASSLIAGGPGRNEQFF
.,TRBJ2-1,.,TRBV4-3,TGCGCCAGCAGCCAAGATGTTGGCGGCCCGTACAATGAGCAGTTCTTC,CASSQDVGGPYNEQFF
.,TRBJ1-4,TRBD1,TRBV6-6,TGTGCCAGCACCTCCCCCGGACAGGGGAATGAAAAACTGTTTTTT,CASTSPGQGNEKLFF
.,TRBJ1-1,.,TRBV14,TGTGCCAGCAGCCAAGTTACGGGAAAAGCTTTCTTT,CASSQVTGKAFF
.,TRBJ2-5,.,TRBV18,TGTGCCAGCTCACCACCCCGACAGACAGAGACCCAGTACTTC,CASSPPRQTETQYF
.,TRBJ2-1,TRBD2,TRBV7-3,TGTGCCAGCAGCCAGACTAGCGGGGGCCTCGGGGATGAGCAGTTCTTC,CASSQTSGGLGDEQFF
.,TRBJ1-2,TRBD1,TRBV4-2,TGTGCCAGCAGCCAAGAAGAGGGACAGGCCTATGGCTACACCTTC,CASSQEEGQAYGYTF
.,TRBJ2-7,TRBD1,TRBV19,TGTGCCAGTAGTATAGCCGGGACAGGGGGCTACGAGCAGTACTTC,CASSIAGTGGYEQYF
few,TRBJ2-5,TRBD2,TRBV6-2/TRBV6-3,TGTGCCAGCAGTTTGCCCCTGAGCGGGAGGGGTGTGACCCAGTACTTC,CASSLPLSGRGVTQYF
.,TRBJ2-1,TRBD2,TRBV5-1,TGCGCCAGCAGCTTAGTAGCGGGGGGTACCTACAATGAGCAGTTCTTC,CASSLVAGGTYNEQFF
.,TRBJ1-4,TRBD1,TRBV29-1,TGCAGCGCGTCGACAGGGGGCGGTGGAGAAAAACTGTTTTTT,CSASTGGGGEKLFF
.,TRBJ2-1,.,TRBV4-1,TGCGCCAGCAGCCAACCCGGGAAGTCCGTCTACAATGAGCAGTTCTTC,CASSQPGKSVYNEQFF
.,TRBJ2-3,TRBD1,TRBV19,TGTGCCAGTAGGGGACAGGGAGTAGATACGCAGTATTTT,CASRGQGVDTQYF
.,TRBJ1-1,TRBD1,TRBV3-1/TRBV3-2,TGTGCCAGCAGACGACAGGGGCAGAACACTGAAGCTTTCTTT,CASRRQGQNTEAFF
.,TRBJ2-2,TRBD2,TRBV3-1/TRBV3-2,TGTGCCAGCAGACCGACTAGCGGGGTTCGAATAAAGGCCGGGGAGCTGTTTTTT,CASRPTSGVRIKAGELFF
.,TRBJ2-3,.,TRBV25-1,TGTGCCAGCAGTGAATCCGAGAAGATCACAGATACGCAGTATTTT,CASSESEKITDTQYF